Listed below are T cell receptor beta chains from one sample, sequenced in a study of blood T cell repertoires in COVID-19. Repertoires were generated with immunoSEQ multiplex PCR, while TCRdb's copy carries only in-frame clones and drops some. The repertoire consists of more than 200,000 clones, with about nine tenths occurring once and the leading ten covering about 6.9%. Sample: PBMCs or T cells enriched from blood (not recorded which). These receptor sequences come from a woman aged 25 to 45 with acute COVID-19. The CDR3 runs from the conserved cysteine through the conserved F or W. The D gene is left open where the match is weak. Some rows mark clone size as missing; the rest say once, few, many or name a class of expanded clone.

clone size	D gene	V gene	J gene	CDR3 DNA	CDR3 protein
-	-	TRBV19	TRBJ2-1	TGTGCCAGTAGCCGGGACTGGAATGAGCAGTTCTTC	CASSRDWNEQFF
-	TRBD1	TRBV28	TRBJ1-2	TGTGCCAGCAGGTTAGGGACAGGGAGGTTCTATGGCTACACCTTC	CASRLGTGRFYGYTF
-	-	TRBV6-1	TRBJ1-2	TGTGCCAGCAGTGAAGCGCCGGTCCCGGAGTCCACTAACTATGGCTACACCTTC	CASSEAPVPESTNYGYTF
-	TRBD1	TRBV7-9	TRBJ2-1	TGTGCCAGCAGCTTAGAGACAGGGGTCAATGAGCAGTTCTTC	CASSLETGVNEQFF
-	-	TRBV7-2	TRBJ1-5	TGTGCCAGCAGCTCCCCCCGGCAGCCCCAGCATTTT	CASSSPRQPQHF
-	-	TRBV9	TRBJ2-5	TGTGCCAGCAGCGTAGGAGGGAACCACCGTTTGGAGACCCAGTACTTC	CASSVGGNHRLETQYF
-	-	TRBV28	TRBJ1-6	TGTGCCAGCAGTTTTGACGGCGGTTCACCCCTCCACTTT	CASSFDGGSPLHF
-	-	TRBV5-4	TRBJ2-3	TGTGCCAGCAGCCCACGCCCGGGGGAAGATACGCAGTATTTT	CASSPRPGEDTQYF
-	-	TRBV2	TRBJ1-2	TGTGCCAGTAATAAGGAGGTTGGCGCTAACTATGGCTACACCTTC	CASNKEVGANYGYTF
-	-	TRBV5-1	TRBJ1-1	TGCGCCAGCAGCGCCGGGATGGGGACTGAAGCTTTCTTT	CASSAGMGTEAFF
-	TRBD1	TRBV27	TRBJ2-7	TGTGCCAGCAGACCAAGACAGGGAATCTACGAGCAGTACTTC	CASRPRQGIYEQYF
-	-	TRBV12-3/TRBV12-4	TRBJ1-1	TGTGCCAGCAGTTTGTCGCGGGGCACTGAAGCTTTCTTT	CASSLSRGTEAFF
-	TRBD1	TRBV7-7	TRBJ2-5	TGTGCTAGCAGCTTCACCAGAGGGGGCTCGGGGGAGACCCAGTACTTC	CASSFTRGGSGETQYF
few	TRBD2	TRBV5-1	TRBJ2-3	TGCGCCAGCAGCAGGGGACTAGCGGGGGGGCCTGGAGATACGCAGTATTTT	CASSRGLAGGPGDTQYF
-	-	TRBV28	TRBJ1-6	TGTGCCAGCTGCGAGGCGGGGTGGGGCTATAATTCACCCCTCCACTTT	CASCEAGWGYNSPLHF
-	TRBD1	TRBV5-1	TRBJ1-3	TGCGCCAGCAGCTTGGAACAGGGGCGGAGGTCGGGAAACACCATATATTTT	CASSLEQGRRSGNTIYF
-	TRBD2	TRBV6-1	TRBJ2-1	TGTGCCAGCAGTGAAAACAAAAACCGAGGGACTAGCGGGAGGTATGAGCAGTTCTTC	CASSENKNRGTSGRYEQFF
-	TRBD1	TRBV18	TRBJ2-3	TGTGCCAGCTCCAGCCGACAGGGGAGCACAGATACGCAGTATTTT	CASSSRQGSTDTQYF
-	-	TRBV4-1	TRBJ2-7	TGCGCCAGCAGCCGACATGGGGGGTACGAGCAGTACTTC	CASSRHGGYEQYF
-	TRBD1	TRBV15	TRBJ2-7	TGTGCCACCAGCAGAGATTTGGGGACAGGGTCCTACGAGCAGTACTTC	CATSRDLGTGSYEQYF
-	-	TRBV2	TRBJ2-7	TGTGCCAGCAGTGAAGAGGCGGGAACTCTAGGGGAGCAGTACTTC	CASSEEAGTLGEQYF
-	TRBD1	TRBV10-2	TRBJ1-5	TGCGCCAGCAGTACAGGGGAAGGAAATCAGCCCCAGCATTTT	CASSTGEGNQPQHF
-	-	TRBV28	TRBJ2-3	TGTGCCAGCAGTTTAGGAGGGGGCCACACAGATACGCAGTATTTT	CASSLGGGHTDTQYF
-	TRBD1	TRBV2	TRBJ2-2	TGTGCCAGCAGTCCACTCCCGACAGGGCAGGACACCGGGGAGCTGTTTTTT	CASSPLPTGQDTGELFF
-	-	TRBV15	TRBJ2-5	TGTGCCACCAGCGGAGTTTACACTAGAGAGACCCAGTACTTC	CATSGVYTRETQYF
-	TRBD1	TRBV29-1	TRBJ2-5	TGCAGCGCCAGACAGGGGGCATCCCCACAAGAGACCCAGTACTTC	CSARQGASPQETQYF
-	TRBD2	TRBV7-2	TRBJ2-1	TGTGCCAGCAGCTTAGGGGGGGGAGGGACCTACAATGAGCAGTTCTTC	CASSLGGGGTYNEQFF
-	-	TRBV30	TRBJ1-5	TGTGCCTGGAGTGTCAACGGGGGGATGAATAGCAATCAGCCCCAGCATTTT	CAWSVNGGMNSNQPQHF
once	-	TRBV12-3/TRBV12-4	TRBJ2-7	TGTGCCAGCGGGGCTCTCTCCTACGAGCAGTACTTC	CASGALSYEQYF
-	-	TRBV27	TRBJ2-7	TGTGCCAGCAGTCTCCGAGGGCAGGGGTGGACTGAGCAGTACTTC	CASSLRGQGWTEQYF
-	TRBD2	TRBV19	TRBJ2-3	TGTGCCAGTAGGGGACTAGCGTCGAGCACAGATACGCAGTATTTT	CASRGLASSTDTQYF
-	TRBD2	TRBV5-4	TRBJ2-1	TGTGCCAGCAGCTGGGGTGGGACTAGGGCCCGTAATGAGCAGTTCTTC	CASSWGGTRARNEQFF
once	TRBD1	TRBV10-3	TRBJ2-7	TGTGCCATCAATCCGGGACAGGTCTCCTACGAGCAGTACTTC	CAINPGQVSYEQYF
-	-	TRBV3-1/TRBV3-2	TRBJ2-7	TGTGCCAGCAGCCGGGGCCGGAATGCCAGGGGCTACGAGCAGTACTTC	CASSRGRNARGYEQYF
-	-	TRBV27	TRBJ1-1	TGTGCCAGCAGTTTATACGGGGAGGACACTGAAGCTTTCTTT	CASSLYGEDTEAFF
-	TRBD1	TRBV7-1	TRBJ1-4	TGTGCCAGCAGCTCAGTTACCTCCTATGCGCCATGGGACAGGGGGACAACTAATGAAAAACTGTTTTTT	CASSSVTSYAPWDRGTTNEKLFF
-	-	TRBV12-3/TRBV12-4	TRBJ1-1	TGTGCCAGCAGTTTTATGCAGGGCACTGAAGCTTTCTTT	CASSFMQGTEAFF
-	-	TRBV29-1	TRBJ2-7	TGCAGCGTTGGGGGCAATCACTACGAGCAGTACTTC	CSVGGNHYEQYF
-	-	TRBV15	TRBJ2-1	TGTGCCACCAGCAGAGGGGCAAGACAGGTTTCGGATGAGCAGTTCTTC	CATSRGARQVSDEQFF
-	-	TRBV27	TRBJ1-6	TGTGCCAGCAGTTTAGTGGGCGGGTGGCCACCCCTCCACTTT	CASSLVGGWPPLHF
-	-	TRBV5-1	TRBJ1-2	TGCGCCAGCAGCTCCCTTTCCCCTAACTATGGCTACACCTTC	CASSSLSPNYGYTF
-	-	TRBV12-3/TRBV12-4	TRBJ2-5	TGTGCCAGCGCCTGGGACTCGGTGAGAGGCCAGTACTTC	CASAWDSVRGQYF
-	TRBD1	TRBV19	TRBJ2-2	TGTGCCAGTAGACCAACGGACAGGGTAAACACCGGGGAGCTGTTTTTT	CASRPTDRVNTGELFF
-	TRBD1	TRBV12-3/TRBV12-4	TRBJ2-7	TGTGCCAGCACCCTCCCAGGGGGCAACGAGCAGTACTTC	CASTLPGGNEQYF
-	-	TRBV27	TRBJ2-7	TGTGCCAGCAGTTTTGGGACTGGGCTGGGCGAGCAGTACTTC	CASSFGTGLGEQYF
-	TRBD1	TRBV6-6	TRBJ1-1	TGTGCCAGCAGTACGATGGGACAGGGTGCCACTGAAGCTTTCTTT	CASSTMGQGATEAFF
-	-	TRBV7-3	TRBJ1-2	TGTGCCAGCAGCTTACGGGGTGGGCCGGGCTATGGCTACACCTTC	CASSLRGGPGYGYTF
-	-	TRBV29-1	TRBJ2-7	TGCAGCGTTGTTCTGACTTCCTACGAGCAGTACTTC	CSVVLTSYEQYF
-	TRBD2	TRBV7-9	TRBJ2-7	TGTGCCAGCAGCTCCACCAGCGGGGTAGGCAGGAGCTACGAGCAGTACTTC	CASSSTSGVGRSYEQYF
-	TRBD2	TRBV30	TRBJ2-1	TGTGCCTGGAGTGGGGCTGAGCGGGGGTCCTACAATGAGCAGTTCTTC	CAWSGAERGSYNEQFF
-	TRBD2	TRBV10-2	TRBJ2-5	TGCGCCAGCAGACAGAGCGTACTAGCGGGGACTGAGACCCAGTACTTC	CASRQSVLAGTETQYF
-	-	TRBV5-1	TRBJ2-3	TGCGCCAGCAGTAATGACACCTCTAGCACAGATACGCAGTATTTT	CASSNDTSSTDTQYF
-	TRBD1	TRBV2	TRBJ1-4	TGTGCCAGCAGGGACAGGGGTGGCACTAATGAAAAACTGTTTTTT	CASRDRGGTNEKLFF
-	-	TRBV11-1	TRBJ1-1	TGTGCCAGCAGCTTAGACAGCACTGAAGCTTTCTTT	CASSLDSTEAFF
-	TRBD1	TRBV28	TRBJ1-4	TGTGCCAGCAGTTTGCCGACAGGGATATATGAAAAACTGTTTTTT	CASSLPTGIYEKLFF